Included here is one T cell receptor beta chain sequence, with context. In the study's own analysis: Estimation of nucleated cell counts was performed using reference gene primer amplification. Assay: immunoSEQ multiplex PCR; the TCRdb copy retains only in-frame clones and omits some. V and J calls and clone size are as listed in that table; D and trimming were resolved from the DNA. The sample lists tens of thousands of clones, around nine tenths occurring once. Germline-derived CDR1 and CDR2 are SGHNT and YYREEE (reference sequence). CDR3 length: 16 residues. The V end was cut by 4 bases, the J end by 0 bases, with 11 bases between. Recruited during active infection, patients (from Seattle) were subsequently followed longitudinally. This specimen belongs to a study of blood T cell repertoires in COVID-19. Study-level information: The samples span acute and convalescent COVID-19 from the United States, Italy and Spain. T cells, B-cell-depleted T cells, or PBMCs provided the cDNA or gDNA that served as material.

The chain is built from TRBV5-4 and TRBJ2-6; D possibly corresponds to TRBD1 (5 bases). The TCR sequence derives from a middle-aged man with COVID-19, enrolled during active disease. The sample was peripheral blood. CDR3 in amino acids: CASSDRSSSGANVLTF. The CDR3, as DNA: TGTGCCAGCAGCGACAGATCGAGCTCTGGGGCCAACGTCCTGACTTTC.